This T cell receptor (beta chain) was found in a study of shared clonotypes between healthy human individuals. Overall study results and limits: Several donors held about 5% of naive CD4 clonotypes in common. The authors sampled blood alone, and tissue repertoires likely differ.

Comments on this clone: The antigen remains undetermined.

Execution of the assay was at deep level. Repertoires were generated with immunoSEQ multiplex PCR, while TCRdb's copy carries only in-frame clones and drops some. Of about 600,000 clones in the sample, approximately 97% were seen once. Participating donors were healthy, HIV-negative adults free of recent acute infections or vaccinations. This CDR3 spans 13 amino acids. Germline CDR1 and CDR2: SNHLY and FYNNEI. V was cut by 7 bases and J by 7 bases, with 16 bases left in between. The TCR originated in a young woman in good health. Sequenced material: naive CD4+ T cells sorted from blood. As to subset: CD45RA+ positively selected. The chain links TRBV2 to TRBJ2-5; D not resolved. The CDR3 region has the DNA TGTGCCAGCAATTTGGGGTTTTCGGCGACCCAGTACTTC. It is translated as CASNLGFSATQYF.